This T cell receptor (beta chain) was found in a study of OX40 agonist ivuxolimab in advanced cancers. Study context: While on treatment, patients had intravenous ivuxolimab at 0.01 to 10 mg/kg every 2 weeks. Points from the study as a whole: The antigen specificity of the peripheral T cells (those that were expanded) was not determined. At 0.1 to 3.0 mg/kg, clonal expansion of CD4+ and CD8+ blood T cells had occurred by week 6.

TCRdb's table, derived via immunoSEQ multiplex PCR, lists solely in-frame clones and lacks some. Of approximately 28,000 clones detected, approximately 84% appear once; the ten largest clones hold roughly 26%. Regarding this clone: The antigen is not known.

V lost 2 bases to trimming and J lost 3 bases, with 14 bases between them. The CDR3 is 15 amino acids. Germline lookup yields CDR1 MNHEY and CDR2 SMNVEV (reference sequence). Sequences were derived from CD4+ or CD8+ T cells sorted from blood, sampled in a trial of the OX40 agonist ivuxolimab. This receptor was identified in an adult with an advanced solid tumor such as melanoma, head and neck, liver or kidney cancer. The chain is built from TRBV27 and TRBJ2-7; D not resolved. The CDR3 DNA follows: TGTGCCAGCAGTTTAAAGCCTCGAGGCCTCTACGAGCAGTACTTC. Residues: CASSLKPRGLYEQYF.